This note documents a single TCR beta chain sequence. Its antigen is not identified. This record comes from a study of shared clonotypes between healthy human individuals. General observations from the study: Clonotype sharing among the donors was expected to vary with sequencing depth.

Assay: immunoSEQ multiplex PCR; the TCRdb copy retains only in-frame clones and omits some. The repertoire holds around 2.3 million clones, approximately 94% seen once, with roughly 0.13% in the top ten. The junction had 7 bases not matched to a gene; V was cut back by 5 bases and J by 7 bases. The V gene's germline CDR1 is SGHAT and CDR2 FQNNGV. This CDR3 comprises 15 residues. This sequence was found in a man between 18 and 29 years old in good health. The chain joins TRBV11-2 to TRBJ2-2; 10 bases are a match to TRBD1. The sample was naive CD4+ T cells sorted from blood. Subset described: CD45RA+ positively selected. DNA of the CDR3: TGTGCCAGCAGCCGGGACAGGGGACCCGGCGGGGAGCTGTTTTTT. This translates into CASSRDRGPGGELFF.